Listed here are 7 T cell receptor beta chains from one sample, sequenced in a study of T-cell reconstitution after alpha-beta-depleted transplantation in children. Library preparation (for TCRbeta) was performed with unique molecular identifiers. In TCRdb, the PCR reads were re-called with MiXCR into one record per CDR3 protein. The sample holds 550,000 to 600,000 distinct CDR3 sequences, approximately 22% seen once. The sequenced sample was PBMCs, mostly from graft donor cells, obtained 360 days after TCRalphabeta/CD19-depleted stem cell transplant. The receptors originated from a boy younger than two who had a stem cell transplant for acute myeloid leukemia, so the T cells may come from the graft donor.

The rearrangement uses TRBV20-1 and TRBJ2-2, with 7 bases lining up with TRBD1. Germline trimming cut 7 bases from V and 0 bases from J; bases unmatched to any gene: 2. Per germline, CDR1 DFQATT and CDR2 SNEGSKA (reference sequence). CDR3 size: 13 residues. CDR3 region: CSGQGPNTGELFF. CDR3 bases: TGCAGTGGACAGGGCCCGAACACCGGGGAGCTGTTTTTT.

The J gene is TRBJ2-1, the V gene TRBV12-3 or TRBV12-4; D unclear. This CDR3 has 14 residues. V was trimmed by 3 bases and J by 6 bases, leaving 12 bases between them. DNA for the CDR3: TGTGCCAGCAGTTTGACCCTTAGGGTCAATGAGCAGTTCTTC. Its protein is CASSLTLRVNEQFF.

This clonotype was seen repeatedly, ten times or more. The chain combines TRBV20-1 with TRBJ2-3, with D perhaps matching TRBD2 (7 bases). The CDR3 sequence is 16 residues long. Germline values: CDR1 DFQATT, CDR2 SNEGSKA (reference sequence). Trimming pared 2 bases from V and 2 bases from J, leaving 17 bases between. The CDR3 DNA reads TGCAGTGCTAGATCCCCCCGGGGGGCTCCCACAGATACGCAGTATTTT. It yields the protein CSARSPRGAPTDTQYF.

This clonotype was found many times. The chain recombines TRBV2 with TRBJ2-3; 8 bases are shared with TRBD2. Germline trimming cut 4 bases from V and 0 bases from J; bases unmatched to any gene: 6. Germline loops: CDR1 SNHLY, CDR2 FYNNEI. The CDR3 contains 16 residues. This CDR3 is CASSAVAGGSTDTQYF. As DNA, the CDR3 is TGTGCCAGCAGTGCCGTGGCGGGGGGTAGCACAGATACGCAGTATTTT. Drawing the rest from reference TRBV2 and TRBJ2-3, the complete variable domain is EPEVTQTPSHQVTQMGQEVILRCVPISNHLYFYWYRQILGQKVEFLVSFYNNEISEKSEIFDDQFSVERPDGSNFTLKIRSTKLEDSAMYFCASSAVAGGSTDTQYFGPGTRLTVL.

This clonotype appeared a few times. This chain uses TRBV20-1 with TRBJ2-1, with 10 bases identical to TRBD2. Trimming at V came to 5 bases and at J to 0 bases, leaving 7 bases not matched to a gene. This CDR3 has 16 amino acids. The germline V gene encodes CDR1 DFQATT and CDR2 SNEGSKA (reference sequence). CDR3 DNA: TGCAGTGCTCCTGTTAAGCGGGGGGGCTCCTACAATGAGCAGTTCTTC. This encodes CSAPVKRGGSYNEQFF.

This clonotype showed up just a few times. The chain's CDR3 is CAISESKGGRLQETQYF. In DNA, the CDR3 is TGTGCCATCAGTGAGTCGAAAGGGGGCCGGCTCCAAGAGACCCAGTACTTC. V and J are TRBV10-3 and TRBJ2-5; 7 bases fit TRBD1. There are 17 residues in the CDR3. CDR1 is ENHRY and CDR2 is SYGVKD in the germline V gene. After removal of 0 bases from V and 1 base from J, the junction contained 8 bases not matched to a gene.

The V call is TRBV10-3, the J call TRBJ2-7; D possibly corresponds to TRBD1 (6 bases). V was pared by 8 bases and J by 2 bases, with 13 bases between. Germline CDR1 reads ENHRY; CDR2 reads SYGVKD. CDR3 length: 13 amino acids. CDR3: CAIGRGGPYEQYV. The CDR3 DNA reads TGTGCCATCGGGAGAGGGGGTCCCTACGAGCAGTACGTC.